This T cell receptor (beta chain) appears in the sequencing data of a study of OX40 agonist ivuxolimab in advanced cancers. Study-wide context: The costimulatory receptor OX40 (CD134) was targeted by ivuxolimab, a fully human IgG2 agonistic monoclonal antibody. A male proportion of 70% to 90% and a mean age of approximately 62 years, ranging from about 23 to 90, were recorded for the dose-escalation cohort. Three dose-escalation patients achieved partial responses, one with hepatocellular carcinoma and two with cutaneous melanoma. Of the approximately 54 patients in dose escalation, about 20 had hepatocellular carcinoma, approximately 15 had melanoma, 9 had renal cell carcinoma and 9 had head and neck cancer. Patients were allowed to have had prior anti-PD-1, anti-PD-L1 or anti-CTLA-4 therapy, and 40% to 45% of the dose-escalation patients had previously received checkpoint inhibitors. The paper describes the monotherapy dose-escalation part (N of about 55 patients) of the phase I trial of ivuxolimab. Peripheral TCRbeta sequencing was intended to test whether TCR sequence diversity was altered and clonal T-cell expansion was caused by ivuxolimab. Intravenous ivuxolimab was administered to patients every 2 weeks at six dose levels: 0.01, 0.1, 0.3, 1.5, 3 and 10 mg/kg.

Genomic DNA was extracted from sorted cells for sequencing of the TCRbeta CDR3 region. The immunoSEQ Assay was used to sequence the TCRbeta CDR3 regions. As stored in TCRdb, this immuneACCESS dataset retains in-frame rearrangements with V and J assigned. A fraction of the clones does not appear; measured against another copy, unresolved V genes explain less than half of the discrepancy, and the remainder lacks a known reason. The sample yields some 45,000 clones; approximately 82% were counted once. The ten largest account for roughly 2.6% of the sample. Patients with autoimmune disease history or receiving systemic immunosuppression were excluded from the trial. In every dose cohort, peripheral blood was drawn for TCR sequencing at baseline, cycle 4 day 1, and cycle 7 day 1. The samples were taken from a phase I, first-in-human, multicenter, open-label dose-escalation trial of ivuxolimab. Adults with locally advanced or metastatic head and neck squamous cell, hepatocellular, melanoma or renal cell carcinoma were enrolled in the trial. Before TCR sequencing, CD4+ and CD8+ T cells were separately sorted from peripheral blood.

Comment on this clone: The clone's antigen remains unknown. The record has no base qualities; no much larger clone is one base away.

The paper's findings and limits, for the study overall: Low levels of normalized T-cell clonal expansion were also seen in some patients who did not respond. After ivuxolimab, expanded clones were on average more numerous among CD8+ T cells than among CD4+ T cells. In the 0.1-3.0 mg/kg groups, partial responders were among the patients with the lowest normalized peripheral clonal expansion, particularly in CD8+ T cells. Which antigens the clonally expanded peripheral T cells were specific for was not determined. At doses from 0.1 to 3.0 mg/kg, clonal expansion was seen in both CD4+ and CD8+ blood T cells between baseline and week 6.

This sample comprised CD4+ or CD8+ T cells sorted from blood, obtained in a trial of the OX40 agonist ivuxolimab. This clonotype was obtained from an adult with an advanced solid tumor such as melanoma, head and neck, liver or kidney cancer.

The DNA sequence reads TGTGCCAGCAGCTTTAAAATGGATACAGGCTATGGCTACACCTTC. Its protein product is CASSFKMDTGYGYTF. The V and J segments used are TRBV11-2 and TRBJ1-2; the D gene is possibly TRBD1, with 5 bases matching. V is shortened by 3 bases, J by 4 bases, and the region joining them spans 15 bases. CDR1 and CDR2 are drawn from the germline V gene: SGHAT, FQNNGV. From the cysteine through the phenylalanine, the CDR3 covers 15 amino acids. Only the CDR3 DNA is retained, 45 bases long and in frame from the first base. Reference TRBV11-2 and TRBJ1-2 genes cover what lies past the CDR3, so the full variable domain is EAGVAQSPRYKIIEKRQSVAFWCNPISGHATLYWYQQILGQGPKLLIQFQNNGVVDDSQLPKDRFSAERLKGVDSTLKIQPAKLEDSAVYLCASSFKMDTGYGYTFGSGTRLTVV.